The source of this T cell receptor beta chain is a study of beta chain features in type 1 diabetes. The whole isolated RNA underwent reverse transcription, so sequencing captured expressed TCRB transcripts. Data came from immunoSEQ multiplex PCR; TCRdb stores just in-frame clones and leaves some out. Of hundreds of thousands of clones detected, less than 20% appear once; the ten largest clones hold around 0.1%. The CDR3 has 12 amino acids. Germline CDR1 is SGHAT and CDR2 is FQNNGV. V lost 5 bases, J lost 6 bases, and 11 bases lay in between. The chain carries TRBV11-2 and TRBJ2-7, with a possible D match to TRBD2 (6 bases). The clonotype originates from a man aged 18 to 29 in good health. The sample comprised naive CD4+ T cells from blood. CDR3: CASSPTSSEQYF. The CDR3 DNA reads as TGTGCCAGCAGCCCAACTAGCTCCGAGCAGTACTTC.